This T cell receptor (beta chain) was obtained from a study of PD-1 blockade in classical Hodgkin lymphoma. Study-level findings and limits: Partial responders and progressors had significantly lower baseline TCR diversity. Patients with an early start, nivolumab under 1 year after ASCT, were excluded.

Each patient's relapse followed autologous stem cell transplantation, and brentuximab vedotin exposure varied. Produced via immunoSEQ multiplex PCR; TCRdb's table is partial and in-frame only. The sample shows fewer than 70,000 clones, 85% to 90% of them seen only once. Germline V gene sequence: CDR1 ENHRY, CDR2 SYGVKD. Trimming pared 11 bases from V and 3 bases from J, leaving 19 bases between. The length of the CDR3 is 14 residues. On this clone itself: The antigen is not known.

Here the sequenced sample was peripheral blood mononuclear cells (PBMCs), taken before the second cycle of nivolumab. The chain has TRBV10-3 and TRBJ1-1; a weak D match, TRBD1 (5 bases). The source of this sequence is a human donor with classical Hodgkin lymphoma. DNA of the CDR3: TGTGCCGCCAGGGCGGGGCAGTGGGACACTGAAGCTTTCTTT. Amino acid sequence: CAARAGQWDTEAFF.